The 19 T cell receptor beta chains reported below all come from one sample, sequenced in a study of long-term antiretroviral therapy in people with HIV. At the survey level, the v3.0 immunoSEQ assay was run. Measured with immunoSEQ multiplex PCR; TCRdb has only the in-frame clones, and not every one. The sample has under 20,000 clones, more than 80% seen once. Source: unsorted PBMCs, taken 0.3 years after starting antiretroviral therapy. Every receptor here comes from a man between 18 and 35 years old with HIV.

The CDR3, as DNA: TGTGCCAGCAGTTTATTTGGGCATGAAAAACTGTTTTTT. This translates into CASSLFGHEKLFF. The chain uses TRBV28 and TRBJ1-4; D gene uncertain. Germline CDR1 and CDR2: MDHEN and SYDVKM. The CDR3 runs to 13 residues. V was cut by 1 base and J by 6 bases, with 6 bases left in between.

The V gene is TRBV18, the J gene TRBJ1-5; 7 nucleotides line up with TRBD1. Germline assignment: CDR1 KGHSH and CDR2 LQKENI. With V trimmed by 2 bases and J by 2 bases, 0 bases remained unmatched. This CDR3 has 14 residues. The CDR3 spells CASSPGTGNQPQHF. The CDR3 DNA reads TGTGCCAGCTCACCAGGGACAGGCAATCAGCCCCAGCATTTT.

The CDR3 DNA sequence: TGTGCCAGCAGCTTAGAACCTAAAGCTAATGAAAAACTGTTTTTT. It yields the protein CASSLEPKANEKLFF. This chain uses TRBV7-9 with TRBJ1-4; the D is unclear. Germline CDR1 reads SEHNR; CDR2 reads FQNEAQ (reference sequence). There are 15 residues in the CDR3. The ends were cut back, 1 base at V and 3 bases at J, with 9 bases in the middle.

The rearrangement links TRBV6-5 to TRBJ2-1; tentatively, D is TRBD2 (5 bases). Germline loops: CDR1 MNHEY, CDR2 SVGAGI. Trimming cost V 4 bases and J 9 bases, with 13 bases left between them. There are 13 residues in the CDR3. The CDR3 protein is CASSSVRGAEQFF. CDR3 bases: TGTGCCAGCAGTTCGGTACGGGGTGCTGAGCAGTTCTTC.

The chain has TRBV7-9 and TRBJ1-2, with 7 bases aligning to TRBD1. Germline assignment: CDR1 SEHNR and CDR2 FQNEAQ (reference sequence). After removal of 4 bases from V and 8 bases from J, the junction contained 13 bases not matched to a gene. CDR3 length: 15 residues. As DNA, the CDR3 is TGTGCCAGCAGCTCGTCGGACAGGACTGGCGGGGGCTACACCTTC. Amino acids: CASSSSDRTGGGYTF.

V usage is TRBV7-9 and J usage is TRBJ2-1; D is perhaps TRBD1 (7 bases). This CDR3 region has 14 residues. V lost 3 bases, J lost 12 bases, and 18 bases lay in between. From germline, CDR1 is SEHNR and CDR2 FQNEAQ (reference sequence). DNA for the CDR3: TGTGCCAGCAGCTTGGGACAGTATGTGGGAGGGCAGTTCTTC. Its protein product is CASSLGQYVGGQFF.

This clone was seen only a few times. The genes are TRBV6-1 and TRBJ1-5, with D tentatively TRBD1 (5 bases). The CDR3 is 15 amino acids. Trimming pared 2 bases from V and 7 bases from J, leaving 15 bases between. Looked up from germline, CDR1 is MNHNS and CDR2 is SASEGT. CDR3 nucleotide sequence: TGTGCCAGCAGTGAAATCAGGGTGTGGGGCCAGCCCCAGCATTTT. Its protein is CASSEIRVWGQPQHF.

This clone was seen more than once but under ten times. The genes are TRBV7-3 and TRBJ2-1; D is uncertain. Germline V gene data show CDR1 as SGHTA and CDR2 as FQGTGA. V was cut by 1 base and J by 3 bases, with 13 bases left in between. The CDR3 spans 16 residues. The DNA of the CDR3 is TGTGCCAGCAGCTTAAATGGGGAATTAGGCTACAATGAGCAGTTCTTC. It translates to CASSLNGELGYNEQFF.

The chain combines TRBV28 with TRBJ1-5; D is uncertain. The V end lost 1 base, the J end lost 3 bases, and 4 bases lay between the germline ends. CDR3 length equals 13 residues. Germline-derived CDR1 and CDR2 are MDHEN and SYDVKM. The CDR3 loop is CASSLLNNQPQHF. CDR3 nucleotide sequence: TGTGCCAGCAGTTTATTAAACAATCAGCCCCAGCATTTT.

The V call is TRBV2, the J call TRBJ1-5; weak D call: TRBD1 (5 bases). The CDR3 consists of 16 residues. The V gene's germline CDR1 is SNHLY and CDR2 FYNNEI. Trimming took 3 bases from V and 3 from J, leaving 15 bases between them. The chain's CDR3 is CASSEGEARPNQPQHF. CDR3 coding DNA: TGTGCCAGCAGTGAGGGGGAGGCCCGCCCCAATCAGCCCCAGCATTTT.

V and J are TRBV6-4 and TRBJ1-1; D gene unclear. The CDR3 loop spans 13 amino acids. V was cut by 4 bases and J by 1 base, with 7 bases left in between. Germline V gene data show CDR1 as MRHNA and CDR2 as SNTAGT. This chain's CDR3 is CASSVDKNTEAFF. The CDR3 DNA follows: TGTGCCAGCAGTGTTGACAAGAACACTGAAGCTTTCTTT.

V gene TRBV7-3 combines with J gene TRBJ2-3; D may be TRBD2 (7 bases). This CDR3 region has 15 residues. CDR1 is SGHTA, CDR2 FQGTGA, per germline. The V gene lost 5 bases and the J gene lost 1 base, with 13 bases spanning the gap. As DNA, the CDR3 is TGTGCCAGCAGCGTCTTAGGGGGGGGCACAGATACGCAGTATTTT. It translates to CASSVLGGGTDTQYF.

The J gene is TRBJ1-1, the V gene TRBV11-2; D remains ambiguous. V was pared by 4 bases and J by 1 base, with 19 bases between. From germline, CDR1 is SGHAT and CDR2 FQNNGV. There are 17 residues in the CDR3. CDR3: CASSSDPVYTTNTEAFF. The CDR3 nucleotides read TGTGCCAGCAGCTCAGACCCCGTGTACACTACGAACACTGAAGCTTTCTTT.

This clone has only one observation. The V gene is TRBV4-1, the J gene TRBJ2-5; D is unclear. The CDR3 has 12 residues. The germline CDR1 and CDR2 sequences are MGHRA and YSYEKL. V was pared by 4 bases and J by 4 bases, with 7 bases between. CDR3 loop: CASSRVGETQYF. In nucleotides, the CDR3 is TGCGCCAGCAGCCGGGTTGGAGAGACCCAGTACTTC.

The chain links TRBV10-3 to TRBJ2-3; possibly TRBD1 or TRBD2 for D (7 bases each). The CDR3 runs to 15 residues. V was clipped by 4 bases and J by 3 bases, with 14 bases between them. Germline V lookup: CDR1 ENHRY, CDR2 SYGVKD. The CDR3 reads CAISAGGAGTDTQYF. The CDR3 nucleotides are TGTGCCATCAGTGCAGGGGGGGCGGGAACAGATACGCAGTATTTT.

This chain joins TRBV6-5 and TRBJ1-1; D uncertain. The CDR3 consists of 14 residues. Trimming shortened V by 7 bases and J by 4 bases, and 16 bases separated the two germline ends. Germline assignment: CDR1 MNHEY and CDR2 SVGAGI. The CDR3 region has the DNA TGTGCCAGCAACATTGCCGGGGTCGGCACTGAAGCTTTCTTT. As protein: CASNIAGVGTEAFF.

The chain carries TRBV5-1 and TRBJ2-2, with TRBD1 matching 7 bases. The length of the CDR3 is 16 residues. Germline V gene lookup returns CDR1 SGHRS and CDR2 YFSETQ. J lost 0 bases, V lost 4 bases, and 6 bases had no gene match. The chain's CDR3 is CASSPRTGTNTGELFF. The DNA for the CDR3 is TGCGCCAGCAGCCCGCGGACAGGAACGAACACCGGGGAGCTGTTTTTT.

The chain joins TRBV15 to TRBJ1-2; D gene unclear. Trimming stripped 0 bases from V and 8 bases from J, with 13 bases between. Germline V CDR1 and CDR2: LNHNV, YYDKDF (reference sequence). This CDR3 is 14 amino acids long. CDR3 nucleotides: TGTGCCACCAGCAGAGATATGGCAGGCGACGGCTACACCTTC. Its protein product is CATSRDMAGDGYTF.

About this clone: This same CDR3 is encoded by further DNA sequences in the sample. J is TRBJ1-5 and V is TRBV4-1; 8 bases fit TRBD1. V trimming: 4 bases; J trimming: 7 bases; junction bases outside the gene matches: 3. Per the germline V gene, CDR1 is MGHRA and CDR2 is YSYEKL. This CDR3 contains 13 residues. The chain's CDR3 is CASSLGTGQPQHF. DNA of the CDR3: TGCGCCAGCAGCCTAGGGACAGGCCAGCCCCAGCATTTT.